These 25 T cell receptor beta chains were sequenced from one sample in a study of CD8+ T cells in alopecia areata. Sequencing templates came from extracted RNA that was reverse transcribed into cDNA. Here immunoSEQ multiplex PCR was the method, and the copy in TCRdb shows in-frame clones only, minus some. The sample lists hundreds of thousands of clones; around 66% were seen once. As for treatment: oral pan-JAK inhibitor, 5-10 mg twice daily. Sample: CD4+ T cells sorted from blood, taken at approximately week 42, from a patient treated with tofacitinib. These TCRs come from a human donor with alopecia areata.

The rearrangement joins TRBV7-3 to TRBJ2-1; D not resolved. V shed 0 bases and J shed 7 bases, with 10 bases lying between them. Germline-derived CDR1 and CDR2 are SGHTA and FQGTGA. The CDR3 length is 14 residues. The CDR3 DNA is TGTGCCAGCAGCTTAACAGCTGGGCAGAATGAGCAGTTCTTC. The encoded protein is CASSLTAGQNEQFF.

The rearrangement joins TRBV10-3 to TRBJ2-7, with D tentatively TRBD2 (6 bases). In germline, CDR1 is ENHRY, CDR2 SYGVKD. The V end was cut by 8 bases, the J end by 4 bases, with 18 bases between. CDR3 size: 14 residues. CDR3 sequence (DNA): TGTGCCATCCGCATTGGGGCGGGGAGTTACGAGCAGTACTTC. Protein product: CAIRIGAGSYEQYF.

V and J are TRBV19 and TRBJ1-1; a possible D gene is TRBD1 (6 bases). The CDR3 length is 13 residues. V was clipped by 5 bases and J by 8 bases, with 15 bases between them. Germline CDR1 is LNHDA and CDR2 is SQIVND (reference sequence). The CDR3 DNA is TGTGCCAGTAGTCCTATTTCGGACAGAGAAGCTTTCTTT. Amino acids: CASSPISDREAFF.

This rearrangement joins TRBV30 to TRBJ1-1; TRBD1 matches at 7 bases. This CDR3 has 15 amino acids. V shed 0 bases and J 8 bases; nucleotides not matched to a gene: 12. Germline V lookup: CDR1 GTSNPN, CDR2 SVGIG (reference sequence). As DNA, the CDR3 is TGTGCCTGGAGTGTTGGAGGGACAGCCACTTCGGAAGCTTTCTTT. Translation gives CAWSVGGTATSEAFF.

The chain uses TRBV5-1 and TRBJ2-5; 9 nucleotides line up with TRBD1. Germline CDR1 and CDR2: SGHRS and YFSETQ. The CDR3 loop spans 15 amino acids. Unmatched junction bases numbered 6, after V lost 4 bases and J lost 2 bases. The CDR3 is CASSPYGQGQETQYF. Written as DNA, the CDR3 is TGCGCCAGCAGCCCCTACGGACAGGGGCAAGAGACCCAGTACTTC. The entire variable domain, with the rest obtained from reference TRBV5-1 and TRBJ2-5, is as follows: KAGVTQTPRYLIKTRGQQVTLSCSPISGHRSVSWYQQTPGQGLQFLFEYFSETQRNKGNFPGRFSGRQFSNSRSEMNVSTLELGDSALYLCASSPYGQGQETQYFGPGTRLLVL.

This rearrangement joins TRBV5-1 to TRBJ1-3; 7 bases agree with TRBD1. The junction had 6 bases not matched to a gene; V was cut back by 4 bases and J by 2 bases. Looked up from germline, CDR1 is SGHRS and CDR2 is YFSETQ. This CDR3 has 15 amino acids. The CDR3 DNA reads TGCGCCAGCAGCCCTGACGGACAGGCTGGAAACACCATATATTTT. This codes for CASSPDGQAGNTIYF.

The chain carries TRBV7-2 and TRBJ2-3; 10 bases are shared with TRBD1. The CDR3 length is 14 residues. CDR1 is SGHTA, CDR2 FQGNSA, per germline. Unmatched junction bases numbered 1, after V lost 3 bases and J lost 4 bases. CDR3 coding DNA: TGTGCCAGCAGCTTGACAGGGGGCGCAGATACGCAGTATTTT. This encodes CASSLTGGADTQYF. Looking up the rest from reference TRBV7-2 and TRBJ2-3 gives the full variable domain: GAGVSQSPSNKVTEKGKDVELRCDPISGHTALYWYRQSLGQGLEFLIYFQGNSAPDKSGLPSDRFSAERTGGSVSTLTIQRTQQEDSAVYLCASSLTGGADTQYFGPGTRLTVL.

The CDR3 DNA reads TGCGCCAGTTCTCAGGAGGTTGCCGGGGAGCTGTTTTTT. Its protein is CASSQEVAGELFF. V is TRBV5-1 and J is TRBJ2-2; possibly TRBD2 for D (5 bases). V lost 8 bases to trimming and J lost 6 bases, with 14 bases between them. The CDR3 is 13 amino acids. Germline V gene sequence: CDR1 SGHRS, CDR2 YFSETQ. The full variable domain, its missing parts supplied by reference TRBV5-1 and TRBJ2-2, is KAGVTQTPRYLIKTRGQQVTLSCSPISGHRSVSWYQQTPGQGLQFLFEYFSETQRNKGNFPGRFSGRQFSNSRSEMNVSTLELGDSALYLCASSQEVAGELFFGEGSRLTVL.

This clone was recorded many times. V and J are TRBV4-1 and TRBJ2-1; a weak D match, TRBD1 (5 bases). V lost 1 base, J lost 0 bases, and 10 bases lay in between. The CDR3 has 16 residues. The germline gives CDR1 MGHRA, CDR2 YSYEKL. CDR3 loop: CASSQVDMVSYNEQFF. DNA of the CDR3: TGCGCCAGCAGCCAAGTGGACATGGTCTCCTACAATGAGCAGTTCTTC.

CDR3 nucleotides: TGTGCCAGCAGTTACTCATCCGGAGGGGGCGATTTACCCCTCCACTTT. Translation: CASSYSSGGGDLPLHF. This chain links TRBV6-6 with TRBJ1-6; 7 bases fit TRBD1. Germline loops: CDR1 MNHNY, CDR2 SVGAGI (reference sequence). The CDR3 is 16 amino acids. The J segment lost 12 bases and the V segment lost 0 bases, leaving 11 bases of the junction unmatched.

The V and J genes are TRBV11-2 and TRBJ2-2; 7 bases are a match to TRBD1. Germline V CDR1 and CDR2: SGHAT, FQNNGV. Trimming cost V 2 bases and J 8 bases; bases outside gene matches: 8. This CDR3 contains 15 residues. This chain's CDR3 is CASSLLVRGSGELFF. As DNA, the CDR3 is TGTGCCAGCAGCTTATTGGTCAGGGGGAGTGGGGAGCTGTTTTTT.

V is TRBV11-2 and J is TRBJ2-4; TRBD1 agrees at 7 bases. The CDR3 is 14 residues long. Per germline, CDR1 SGHAT and CDR2 FQNNGV. Trimming cost V 7 bases and J 3 bases; bases outside gene matches: 6. The CDR3 loop is CASTRQGDKNIQYF. As DNA, the CDR3 is TGTGCCAGCACCCGACAGGGTGACAAAAACATTCAGTACTTC.

The chain recombines TRBV5-1 with TRBJ2-3; 10 bases are shared with TRBD2. CDR3 length: 16 residues. After removal of 0 bases from V and 6 bases from J, the junction contained 7 bases not matched to a gene. Germline CDR1 and CDR2: SGHRS and YFSETQ. The CDR3 DNA sequence: TGCGCCAGCAGCTTGGCCAGCGGGGGGGCTGCTGATACGCAGTATTTT. Translated: CASSLASGGAADTQYF.

CDR3 bases: TGCAGCGTTGGGGCGCCCGCGGGGCCTTACAATGAGCAGTTCTTC. This translates into CSVGAPAGPYNEQFF. The chain couples TRBV29-1 to TRBJ2-1; D may be TRBD2 (6 bases). This CDR3 spans 15 amino acids. Germline-derived CDR1 and CDR2 are SQVTM and ANQGSEA. V gave up 4 bases and J gave up 4 bases, with 17 bases separating them.

This clone was detected only a few times. In nucleotides, the CDR3 is TGTGCCTGGAGTGTTGGGCCAATGGCATCTAATGAAAAACTGTTTTTT. It encodes CAWSVGPMASNEKLFF. The chain combines TRBV30 with TRBJ1-4, with D uncertain. The CDR3 has 16 residues. The germline CDR1 and CDR2 sequences are GTSNPN and SVGIG (reference sequence). V was trimmed by 0 bases and J by 3 bases, leaving 14 bases between them.

The chain combines TRBV30 with TRBJ2-7, with 11 nucleotides matching TRBD2. The CDR3 is 15 residues long. V gave up 2 bases and J gave up 7 bases; unmatched junction bases: 10. Germline-derived CDR1 and CDR2 are GTSNPN and SVGIG (reference sequence). CDR3 DNA: TGTGCCTGGAGTCCCGACATAGCGGGGGGGAAGGAGCAGTACTTC. Translation: CAWSPDIAGGKEQYF.

The chain uses TRBV30 and TRBJ1-2; D remains unclear. The CDR3 is 12 amino acids. Looked up from germline, CDR1 is GTSNPN and CDR2 is SVGIG (reference sequence). Deletions cut 2 bases from V and 4 bases from J, with 8 bases between. The CDR3 here is CAWSHPGYGYTF. For the CDR3, the DNA is TGTGCCTGGAGTCACCCCGGCTATGGCTACACCTTC.

This clone was found once. This chain uses TRBV10-3 with TRBJ2-5; TRBD1 matches 7 bases. Germline lookup yields CDR1 ENHRY and CDR2 SYGVKD. The CDR3 has 15 amino acids. V lost 4 bases, J lost 5 bases, and 10 bases stayed unmatched. Here the CDR3 DNA reads TGTGCCATCAGTGTACCGACAGGGATGGGGGAGACCCAGTACTTC. Protein product: CAISVPTGMGETQYF.

J is TRBJ2-1 and V is TRBV19; TRBD1 or TRBD2 may be the D gene (5 bases each). The CDR3 sequence is 15 residues long. V lost 7 bases, J lost 0 bases, and 13 bases lay in between. CDR1 and CDR2 from the germline V gene are LNHDA and SQIVND (reference sequence). In DNA form, the CDR3 reads TGTGCCAGTAAGTTCCGGGGCGACTCCTACAATGAGCAGTTCTTC. Amino acids: CASKFRGDSYNEQFF.

The chain employs TRBV6-1 and TRBJ2-7; TRBD1 aligns across 7 bases. Trimming removed 6 bases from V and 5 bases from J; junction bases left unmatched: 4. Germline CDR1 MNHNS, CDR2 SASEGT. The CDR3 is 12 residues long. The CDR3 spells CASRTDRDEQYF. CDR3 nucleotides: TGTGCCAGCAGGACAGACAGGGACGAGCAGTACTTC.

Here the CDR3 DNA reads TGCAGCGCGGGACTAGCGGGGGTCTTAGATACGCAGTATTTT. The encoded protein is CSAGLAGVLDTQYF. This rearrangement joins TRBV29-1 to TRBJ2-3, with TRBD2 matching 14 bases. J was trimmed by 5 bases and V by 7 bases; bases with no gene match: 5. CDR1 is SQVTM, CDR2 ANQGSEA, per germline. The CDR3 has 14 residues.

This clone was detected only a few times. The chain has TRBV7-2 and TRBJ2-5; D uncertain. Germline loops: CDR1 SGHTA, CDR2 FQGNSA. V was clipped by 0 bases and J by 4 bases, with 12 bases between them. The CDR3 contains 15 residues. The CDR3 loop reads CASSLAESVRETQYF. The CDR3 DNA follows: TGTGCCAGCAGCTTAGCGGAATCTGTACGAGAGACCCAGTACTTC.

The rearrangement uses TRBV2 and TRBJ1-2, with 8 bases lining up with TRBD1. CDR3 size: 14 residues. J was trimmed by 8 bases and V by 1 base; bases with no gene match: 6. Germline CDR1 reads SNHLY; CDR2 reads FYNNEI. As DNA, the CDR3 is TGTGCCAGCAGTGAAGATGCCAGGGGGCGCGGCTACACCTTC. Translating it yields CASSEDARGRGYTF. The full variable domain, in which reference TRBV2 and TRBJ1-2 provide the parts outside the CDR3, is EPEVTQTPSHQVTQMGQEVILRCVPISNHLYFYWYRQILGQKVEFLVSFYNNEISEKSEIFDDQFSVERPDGSNFTLKIRSTKLEDSAMYFCASSEDARGRGYTFGSGTRLTVV.

The rearrangement links TRBV29-1 to TRBJ1-5, with 8 bases lining up with TRBD1. The germline CDR1 and CDR2 sequences are SQVTM and ANQGSEA. With V trimmed by 5 bases and J by 5 bases, 5 bases remained unmatched. The CDR3 has 13 residues. The CDR3: CSVRTGFDQPQHF. In DNA, the CDR3 is TGCAGCGTTAGGACAGGGTTTGATCAGCCCCAGCATTTT.

There are a few counts of this clone. The V call is TRBV30, the J call TRBJ2-5, with 11 bases fitting TRBD2. V lost 5 bases, J lost 6 bases, and 8 bases stayed unmatched. Per germline, CDR1 GTSNPN and CDR2 SVGIG (reference sequence). The CDR3 totals 14 residues. CDR3 amino acids: CAWDGPSGGKTQYF. Here the CDR3 DNA reads TGTGCCTGGGATGGGCCTAGCGGGGGGAAGACCCAGTACTTC.